This T cell receptor (beta chain) was obtained from a study of identical twins. TCRdb reprocessed the 5' RACE reads via MiXCR and lists one record per CDR3 protein. Among 420,000 or so distinct CDR3 sequences listed, approximately 18% were seen once. Only a few counts were recorded for this clonotype. Germline V gives CDR1 MGHRA, CDR2 YSYEKL. The CDR3 runs to 15 residues. The V gene lost 1 base and the J gene lost 0 bases, with 10 bases spanning the gap. This receptor was taken from a man between 50 and 59 years old in good health. Sample: naive T cells sorted from blood. The chain carries TRBV4-1 and TRBJ2-7, with D perhaps TRBD2 (6 bases). The CDR3 bases are TGCGCCAGCAGCCAAGGCCCGACTAGCTCCTACGAGCAGTACTTC. This sequence encodes CASSQGPTSSYEQYF.